One and the same sample provided the 17 T cell receptor beta chains below, sequenced in a study of T cells after yellow fever vaccination. MiXCR was run by TCRdb on the 5' RACE reads, yielding one entry per CDR3 protein. The data hold about 360,000 distinct CDR3 sequences, with over 5% observed a single time. The sample was PBMCs, taken 5 days after the yellow fever booster vaccination. Source of these receptors: a man aged 30 to 39 who received the YFV17D yellow fever vaccine.

This rearrangement joins TRBV20-1 to TRBJ1-2; the match to TRBD1 covers 7 bases. Germline V gene lookup returns CDR1 DFQATT and CDR2 SNEGSKA (reference sequence). CDR3 length: 14 amino acids. V shed 4 bases, J shed 0 bases, and the junction held 5 bases outside the gene matches. The DNA of the CDR3 is TGCAGTGCTACAACCGGGACAGCTAACTATGGCTACACCTTC. This codes for CSATTGTANYGYTF.

In its sample, this clonotype was seen many times. The chain's CDR3 is CASSHLAGATDTQYF. For the CDR3, the DNA is TGTGCCAGCAGTCATCTGGCGGGGGCCACAGATACGCAGTATTTT. The V call is TRBV27, the J call TRBJ2-3; D is possibly TRBD2 (7 bases). The CDR3 contains 15 residues. The germline V gene has CDR1 MNHEY and CDR2 SMNVEV (reference sequence). Deletions cut 5 bases from V and 2 bases from J, with 14 bases between.

This clonotype was seen only a few times. This chain joins TRBV11-2 and TRBJ2-3; a possible D gene is TRBD2 (6 bases). CDR3 length: 13 amino acids. Trimming shortened V by 8 bases and J by 2 bases, and 11 bases separated the two germline ends. In germline, CDR1 is SGHAT, CDR2 FQNNGV. CDR3 DNA: TGTGCCAGCCGCGGGGAGTTCACAGATACGCAGTATTTT. Protein: CASRGEFTDTQYF.

In this sample, this clonotype turned up many times. The V call is TRBV7-2, the J call TRBJ2-5; 7 bases map to TRBD2. This CDR3 comprises 13 residues. V lost 6 bases to trimming and J lost 4 bases; unmatched junction nucleotides: 5. Germline-derived CDR1 and CDR2 are SGHTA and FQGNSA. The CDR3 here is CASSWGTIETQYF. CDR3 bases: TGTGCCAGCAGTTGGGGGACTATAGAGACCCAGTACTTC.

This clonotype has more than one count but fewer than ten. The CDR3 DNA follows: TGCGCCAGCAGCCAGGGGTCTCCCGGGAAAACTGAAGCTTTCTTT. Encoded protein: CASSQGSPGKTEAFF. The chain uses TRBV5-1 and TRBJ1-1; TRBD1 might be the D (6 bases). The CDR3 totals 15 residues. The germline gives CDR1 SGHRS, CDR2 YFSETQ. V was trimmed by 4 bases and J by 5 bases, leaving 18 bases between them.

This clonotype was seen a few times. This sequence joins TRBV5-1 and TRBJ1-4; TRBD1 matches at 7 bases. The CDR3 runs 14 residues. CDR1 SGHRS and CDR2 YFSETQ come from the germline V gene. Trimming took 5 bases from V and 5 from J; bases not matched to a gene: 6. The CDR3 region has the DNA TGCGCCAGCAGGGAAGGGACAGTGAATGAAAAACTGTTTTTT. It translates to CASREGTVNEKLFF.

This clonotype was counted at least ten times. V gene TRBV5-1 combines with J gene TRBJ2-7; 8 nucleotides match TRBD1. V trimming: 0 bases; J trimming: 11 bases; junction bases outside the gene matches: 7. Germline V CDR1 and CDR2: SGHRS, YFSETQ. The CDR3 has 13 residues. CDR3 in DNA: TGCGCCAGCAGCTTGGGAGACAGGGGCGGCGAGTACTTC. Its protein is CASSLGDRGGEYF.

This clonotype was detected many times. The gene calls are TRBV5-1 and TRBJ2-2; 7 bases match TRBD1. The germline gives CDR1 SGHRS, CDR2 YFSETQ. J was trimmed by 2 bases and V by 6 bases; bases with no gene match: 4. The CDR3 sequence is 14 residues long. CDR3 residues: CASNRDSNTGELFF. The CDR3 DNA follows: TGCGCCAGCAACCGGGACAGCAACACCGGGGAGCTGTTTTTT.

This clonotype was seen many times. V gene TRBV5-5 combines with J gene TRBJ2-3; D not certain. In germline, CDR1 is SGHKS, CDR2 YYEKEE (reference sequence). Trimming cost V 1 base and J 0 bases, with 6 bases left between them. CDR3 length: 14 residues. This chain's CDR3 is CASSLTASTDTQYF. Written as DNA, the CDR3 is TGTGCCAGCAGCTTGACAGCTAGCACAGATACGCAGTATTTT.

The chain carries TRBV30 and TRBJ1-2, with TRBD1 as a possible D gene (6 bases). The germline gives CDR1 GTSNPN, CDR2 SVGIG (reference sequence). The CDR3 has 13 amino acids. The V gene lost 8 bases and the J gene lost 7 bases, with 20 bases spanning the gap. CDR3 loop: CAVRRGRSSGYTF. In DNA form, the CDR3 reads TGTGCCGTCCGGCGGGGGCGCAGCTCTGGCTACACCTTC.

The chain carries TRBV19 and TRBJ2-5; 9 bases are shared with TRBD1. This CDR3 comprises 14 residues. CDR1 and CDR2 (germline): LNHDA, SQIVND (reference sequence). V lost 2 bases to trimming and J lost 5 bases; unmatched junction nucleotides: 3. This CDR3 reads CASSITGGFETQYF. Here the CDR3 DNA reads TGTGCCAGTAGTATAACAGGGGGCTTTGAGACCCAGTACTTC.

The genes are TRBV9 and TRBJ1-2; tentative D call: TRBD1 (6 bases). The V end lost 7 bases, the J end lost 5 bases, and 15 bases lay between the germline ends. Per germline, CDR1 SGDLS and CDR2 YYNGEE. The CDR3 has 13 amino acids. The CDR3 nucleotides are TGTGCCAGCGGGAATGGGGGGCTGTATGGCTACACCTTC. Residues: CASGNGGLYGYTF. Supplemented by reference TRBV9 and TRBJ1-2, the full variable domain reads DSGVTQTPKHLITATGQRVTLRCSPRSGDLSVYWYQQSLDQGLQFLIQYYNGEERAKGNILERFSAQQFPDLHSELNLSSLELGDSALYFCASGNGGLYGYTFGSGTRLTVV.

To note about this clonotype: Just one base apart from a much larger clone, this may be a read error. The V and J genes are TRBV12-3 or TRBV12-4 and TRBJ1-4, with D unresolved. The CDR3 totals 13 residues. Trimming took off 3 bases at V and 8 bases at J, with 10 bases between the two ends. CDR3 nucleotides: TGTGCCAGCAGTTTTTCCGCGTCGGAAAAACTGTTTTTT. Encoded protein: CASSFSASEKLFF.

CDR3 nucleotide sequence: TGTGCCAGCAGCCGTAGGCAAATCTACGAGCAGTACTTC. Translation: CASSRRQIYEQYF. This chain uses TRBV14 with TRBJ2-7; no clear D. Germline V gene lookup returns CDR1 SGHDN and CDR2 FVKESK. Deletions cut 4 bases from V and 3 bases from J, with 10 bases between. This CDR3 is 13 amino acids long.

This clonotype was counted only a few times. The rearrangement joins TRBV20-1 to TRBJ2-3; TRBD1 is a possible D gene (6 bases). The germline CDR1 and CDR2 sequences are DFQATT and SNEGSKA (reference sequence). V was cut by 3 bases and J by 6 bases, with 13 bases left in between. The CDR3 has 13 amino acids. CDR3 sequence reads: CSARVGALDTQYF. The CDR3 nucleotides are TGCAGTGCTAGGGTGGGGGCTCTTGATACGCAGTATTTT.

Only a few counts were recorded for this clonotype. The chain is built from TRBV12-3 or TRBV12-4 and TRBJ1-1; D gene ambiguous. This CDR3 is built from 12 residues. V dropped 3 bases and J dropped 4 bases, with 6 bases sitting between them. The CDR3, as DNA: TGTGCCAGCAGTTTCAGGCCCACTGAAGCTTTCTTT. It translates to CASSFRPTEAFF.

A few counts support this clonotype. This chain connects TRBV5-4 to TRBJ2-1, with 9 bases fitting TRBD1. The CDR3 has 14 amino acids. Germline values: CDR1 SGHNT, CDR2 YYREEE (reference sequence). The ends lost 4 bases at V and 8 bases at J; junction bases unmatched: 7. Here the CDR3 DNA reads TGTGCCAGCAGCGTTAGACAGGGGGTGGATGAGCAGTTCTTC. The encoded protein is CASSVRQGVDEQFF.